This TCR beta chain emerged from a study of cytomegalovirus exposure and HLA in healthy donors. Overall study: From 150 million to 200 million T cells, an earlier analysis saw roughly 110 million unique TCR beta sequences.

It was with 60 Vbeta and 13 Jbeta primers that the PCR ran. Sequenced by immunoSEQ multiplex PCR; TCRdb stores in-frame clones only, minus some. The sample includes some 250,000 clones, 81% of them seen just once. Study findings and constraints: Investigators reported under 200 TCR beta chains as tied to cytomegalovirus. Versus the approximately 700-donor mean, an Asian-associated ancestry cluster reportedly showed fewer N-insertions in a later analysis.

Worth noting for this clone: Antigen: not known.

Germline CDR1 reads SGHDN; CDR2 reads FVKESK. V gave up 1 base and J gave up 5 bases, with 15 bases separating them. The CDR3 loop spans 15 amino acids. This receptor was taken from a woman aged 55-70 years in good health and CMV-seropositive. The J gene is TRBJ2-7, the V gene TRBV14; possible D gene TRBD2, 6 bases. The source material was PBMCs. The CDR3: CASSQALTRGNEQYF. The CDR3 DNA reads TGTGCCAGCAGCCAAGCTTTGACTAGAGGTAACGAGCAGTACTTC.